Presented here are 27 T cell receptor beta chains from one specimen sequenced in a study of STAT5B mutations in CD4+ large granular lymphocyte leukemia. The assay was immunoSEQ multiplex PCR, and TCRdb's table has in-frame clones only and misses some. This sample has tens of thousands of clones, with about 82% found just once. Sequencing was performed on CD4+ T cells from blood buffy coats. The receptors stem from a human donor in good health.

The rearrangement joins TRBV18 to TRBJ2-7; no definite D call. Per the germline V gene, CDR1 is KGHSH and CDR2 is LQKENI. V lost 2 bases and J lost 0, with 8 bases in between. This CDR3 region has 14 residues. The CDR3 sequence is CASSPMESSYEQYF. The CDR3 DNA is TGTGCCAGCTCACCAATGGAGTCCTCCTACGAGCAGTACTTC.

This chain uses TRBV5-8 with TRBJ2-7; 9 nucleotides match TRBD1. V trimming: 2 bases; J trimming: 3 bases; junction bases outside the gene matches: 6. This CDR3 is 15 amino acids long. Germline V gene sequence: CDR1 SGHTS, CDR2 YDEGEE. CDR3 DNA sequence: TGTGCCAGCAGCTTCGGGACAGGGATCGGCTACGAGCAGTACTTC. Amino acids: CASSFGTGIGYEQYF.

The chain links TRBV5-6 to TRBJ1-3; TRBD1 matches at 9 bases. The CDR3 totals 16 residues. Per the germline V gene, CDR1 is SGHDT and CDR2 is YYEEEE. After removal of 2 bases from V and 3 bases from J, the junction contained 6 bases not matched to a gene. In DNA form, the CDR3 reads TGTGCCAGCAGCTTACGGGACAGGGTATTTGGAAACACCATATATTTT. This sequence encodes CASSLRDRVFGNTIYF.

The V call is TRBV2, the J call TRBJ2-7; 8 bases agree with TRBD2. J was trimmed by 2 bases and V by 4 bases; bases with no gene match: 10. This CDR3 region has 16 residues. CDR1 is SNHLY, CDR2 FYNNEI, per germline. CDR3 DNA sequence: TGTGCCAGCAGTGTACTAGCGGTCCCCAGCCCCTACGAGCAGTACTTC. The encoded protein is CASSVLAVPSPYEQYF.

The chain is built from TRBV28 and TRBJ2-4; D is unclear. Germline V gives CDR1 MDHEN, CDR2 SYDVKM. This CDR3 is 13 amino acids long. Trimming stripped 5 bases from V and 10 bases from J, with 15 bases between. The CDR3 here is CASSTARVGIQYF. The CDR3 DNA follows: TGTGCCAGCAGTACTGCCCGGGTCGGAATTCAGTACTTC.

The chain is built from TRBV2 and TRBJ1-4; a possible D gene is TRBD1 (5 bases). CDR1 and CDR2 from the germline V gene are SNHLY and FYNNEI. This CDR3 has 13 amino acids. Trimming removed 4 bases from V and 8 bases from J, with 11 bases in between. Here the CDR3 DNA reads TGTGCCAGCAGTGCCGAGAGGGGCGAAAAACTGTTTTTT. It is translated as CASSAERGEKLFF.

The V and J genes are TRBV28 and TRBJ2-7; a possible D gene is TRBD1 (6 bases). The V end was cut by 4 bases, the J end by 3 bases, with 10 bases between. There are 13 residues in the CDR3. CDR1 and CDR2 from the germline V gene are MDHEN and SYDVKM. CDR3 sequence reads: CASSSGQIYEQYF. CDR3 nucleotides: TGTGCCAGCAGTTCAGGACAGATCTACGAGCAGTACTTC.

V gene TRBV30 combines with J gene TRBJ2-5; no clear D gene. Germline V gene data show CDR1 as GTSNPN and CDR2 as SVGIG (reference sequence). V lost 1 base, J lost 4 bases, and 10 bases lay in between. This CDR3 has 13 residues. The CDR3 reads CAWSGWAVETQYF. CDR3 DNA: TGTGCCTGGAGTGGGTGGGCCGTAGAGACCCAGTACTTC.

The chain links TRBV6-5 to TRBJ2-1; TRBD1 or TRBD2 may be the D gene (6 bases each). The CDR3 has 14 amino acids. Germline loops: CDR1 MNHEY, CDR2 SVGAGI. The germline V and J ends were trimmed by 2 bases and 4 bases, with 9 bases remaining between them. The CDR3 reads CASSYTGAYNEQFF. The CDR3 DNA follows: TGTGCCAGCAGTTACACGGGGGCGTACAATGAGCAGTTCTTC.

This clone occurred once. The V gene is TRBV7-7, the J gene TRBJ2-5; 10 positions match TRBD2. Trimming took 6 bases from V and 4 from J; bases not matched to a gene: 5. Germline-derived CDR1 and CDR2 are SSHAT and FNYEAQ (reference sequence). The CDR3 length is 14 residues. CDR3 DNA: TGTGCCAGCAGTCTAGCGGGAGCGGGAGAGACCCAGTACTTC. It codes for CASSLAGAGETQYF.

Turning to this clone: This likely comes from a read error, as the CDR3 has no conserved phenylalanine or tryptophan at its end. The CDR3 DNA sequence: TGCAGCGTTGAAGTCGGGTTCACAGATACGCAGTATCTT. Its protein product is CSVEVGFTDTQYL. The V and J genes are TRBV29-1 and TRBJ2-3, with D unclear. CDR3 length: 13 amino acids. Trimming shortened V by 1 base and J by 2 bases, and 7 bases separated the two germline ends. Germline V gene sequence: CDR1 SQVTM, CDR2 ANQGSEA.

The rearrangement joins TRBV19 to TRBJ2-5; 9 bases fit TRBD1. Germline CDR1 LNHDA, CDR2 SQIVND (reference sequence). The CDR3 covers 15 residues. With 7 bases clipped from V and 5 bases from J, the junction kept 11 bases outside the gene matches. CDR3 in amino acids: CASTKTGGTAETQYF. In DNA form, the CDR3 reads TGTGCCAGTACCAAAACAGGGGGCACGGCGGAGACCCAGTACTTC. The whole variable domain, filled in from reference TRBV19 and TRBJ2-5, reads DGGITQSPKYLFRKEGQNVTLSCEQNLNHDAMYWYRQDPGQGLRLIYYSQIVNDFQKGDIAEGYSVSREKKESFPLTVTSAQKNPTAFYLCASTKTGGTAETQYFGPGTRLLVL.

The rearrangement joins TRBV19 to TRBJ2-2; weak D call: TRBD2 (6 bases). Germline V gene data show CDR1 as LNHDA and CDR2 as SQIVND (reference sequence). The CDR3 sequence is 15 residues long. V was cut by 10 bases and J by 5 bases, with 20 bases left in between. The DNA for the CDR3 is TGTGCCACCGGGTACCCGGGGAGGATGACCGGGGAGCTGTTTTTT. It yields the protein CATGYPGRMTGELFF.

This clone was detected only a few times. The chain is built from TRBV28 and TRBJ1-2, with unresolved D. Trimming removed 8 bases at V and 6 bases at J, with 13 bases between. Germline V gene sequence: CDR1 MDHEN, CDR2 SYDVKM. CDR3 length: 12 amino acids. Here the CDR3 reads CASGRPSDGYTF. CDR3 bases: TGTGCCAGCGGGCGACCATCAGATGGCTACACCTTC.

The genes are TRBV5-1 and TRBJ2-1, with 9 bases that match TRBD2. The CDR3 consists of 13 residues. Germline V gene data show CDR1 as SGHRS and CDR2 as YFSETQ. J gave up 13 bases and V 7 bases, and 12 bases lay outside the gene matches. The CDR3 DNA is TGCGCCAGCCGCTCGGGGCGGGAGGGGGGACAGTTCTTC. Translated, it gives CASRSGREGGQFF.

This rearrangement joins TRBV5-1 to TRBJ2-7, with 9 positions matching TRBD1. The CDR3 length is 16 residues. The V and J ends lost 2 bases and 1 base, in that order; junction bases with no gene match: 7. Germline CDR1 is SGHRS and CDR2 is YFSETQ. CDR3 bases: TGCGCCAGCAGCTTCCAAACCGGGACAGGGTCCTACGAGCAGTACTTC. This encodes CASSFQTGTGSYEQYF. Complete variable domain (other parts from reference TRBV5-1 and TRBJ2-7): KAGVTQTPRYLIKTRGQQVTLSCSPISGHRSVSWYQQTPGQGLQFLFEYFSETQRNKGNFPGRFSGRQFSNSRSEMNVSTLELGDSALYLCASSFQTGTGSYEQYFGPGTRLTVT.

The chain is built from TRBV4-1 and TRBJ2-7; no clear D gene. Germline V gene data show CDR1 as MGHRA and CDR2 as YSYEKL. This CDR3 has 13 residues. Trimming removed 0 bases from V and 3 bases from J, with 6 bases in between. Here the CDR3 DNA reads TGCGCCAGCAGCCAAGAGCAGTACTACGAGCAGTACTTC. Residues: CASSQEQYYEQYF.

This clone has only one observation. The rearrangement links TRBV4-1 to TRBJ2-3; 8 nucleotides agree with TRBD2. The CDR3 sequence is 18 residues long. The V and J ends lost 1 base and 2 bases, in that order; junction bases with no gene match: 11. Germline V gives CDR1 MGHRA, CDR2 YSYEKL. The CDR3 nucleotides are TGCGCCAGCAGCCAAGTGGGAGCGGGAGCCGGGGCCACAGATACGCAGTATTTT. The encoded protein is CASSQVGAGAGATDTQYF.

The V call is TRBV7-8, the J call TRBJ2-5; D is tentatively TRBD1 or TRBD2 (5 bases each). Germline V gene lookup returns CDR1 SGHVS and CDR2 FQNEAQ. The CDR3 contains 14 residues. The ends were cut back, 1 base at V and 7 bases at J, with 13 bases in the middle. The CDR3 DNA sequence: TGTGCCAGCAGCTTAGGTGCAGGGAGTACGACCCAGTACTTC. It specifies CASSLGAGSTTQYF. Full variable domain (outside the CDR3, taken from reference TRBV7-8 and TRBJ2-5): GAGVSQSPRYKVAKRGQDVALRCDPISGHVSLFWYQQALGQGPEFLTYFQNEAQLDKSGLPSDRFFAERPEGSVSTLKIQRTQQEDSAVYLCASSLGAGSTTQYFGPGTRLLVL.

As regards this clone: One end of the junction fails to match germline, which may point to a read error. The rearrangement links TRBV9 to TRBJ2-1, with a possible D match to TRBD2 (6 bases). Germline CDR1 SGDLS, CDR2 YYNGEE. The CDR3 runs to 9 residues. CDR3: CVRLGEQFF. In DNA, the CDR3 is TGCGTTAGACTAGGGGAGCAGTTCTTC.

The chain couples TRBV28 to TRBJ2-3; D call uncertain. Germline CDR1 MDHEN, CDR2 SYDVKM. The V gene lost 6 bases and the J gene lost 11 bases, with 12 bases spanning the gap. The CDR3 has 11 amino acids. CDR3 nucleotide sequence: TGTGCCAGCAGCGAGAGATTAGTGCAGTATTTT. Translated: CASSERLVQYF.

The gene calls are TRBV28 and TRBJ2-7; 11 bases are shared with TRBD2. V lost 3 bases, J lost 2 bases, and 15 bases stayed unmatched. This CDR3 is built from 19 residues. The germline CDR1 and CDR2 sequences are MDHEN and SYDVKM. This CDR3 is CASSFYSPRLAGTTYEQYF. The CDR3 nucleotides are TGTGCCAGCAGTTTCTACTCCCCCAGACTAGCGGGGACCACCTACGAGCAGTACTTC.

The sample holds one count of this clone. The rearrangement joins TRBV15 to TRBJ1-1; D possibly corresponds to TRBD1 (5 bases). Trimming stripped 5 bases from V and 5 bases from J, with 12 bases between. The CDR3 has 13 amino acids. Germline V gene lookup returns CDR1 LNHNV and CDR2 YYDKDF (reference sequence). The CDR3 spells CATSGATGTEAFF. The CDR3 DNA reads as TGTGCCACCAGCGGGGCAACGGGGACTGAAGCTTTCTTT.

The chain has TRBV2 and TRBJ2-1, with TRBD1 matching over 9 bases. The CDR3 consists of 15 residues. Losses at the gene ends were 5 bases for V and 6 bases for J; bases not matched to a gene: 8. Germline CDR1 is SNHLY and CDR2 is FYNNEI. The DNA of the CDR3 is TGTGCCAGCAGTTCCCGGACAGGGGCAGGCAATGAGCAGTTCTTC. Its protein product is CASSSRTGAGNEQFF. Together with reference TRBV2 and TRBJ2-1, the CDR3 gives the full variable domain: EPEVTQTPSHQVTQMGQEVILRCVPISNHLYFYWYRQILGQKVEFLVSFYNNEISEKSEIFDDQFSVERPDGSNFTLKIRSTKLEDSAMYFCASSSRTGAGNEQFFGPGTRLTVL.

V gene TRBV28 combines with J gene TRBJ1-5; D ambiguous. Germline CDR1 is MDHEN and CDR2 is SYDVKM. Trimming left V 5 bases short and J 4 bases short, with 12 bases between. The CDR3 extends over 14 amino acids. CDR3: CASSLEEGNQPQHF. CDR3 bases: TGTGCCAGCAGTCTTGAGGAGGGTAATCAGCCCCAGCATTTT.

This chain uses TRBV5-4 with TRBJ2-3, with TRBD2 identical over 13 bases. The germline V gene encodes CDR1 SGHNT and CDR2 YYREEE (reference sequence). Trimming at V came to 5 bases and at J to 0 bases, leaving 3 bases not matched to a gene. The CDR3 runs to 16 residues. The CDR3 coding sequence is TGTGCCAGCAGTCCGGGACTAGCGGGAAGCACAGATACGCAGTATTTT. It translates to CASSPGLAGSTDTQYF.

In its sample, this clone was seen once. The V and J genes are TRBV5-1 and TRBJ2-7, with D perhaps assigned TRBD1 or TRBD2 (6 bases each). The V gene's germline CDR1 is SGHRS and CDR2 YFSETQ. The CDR3 totals 12 residues. Deletions cut 9 bases from V and 6 bases from J, with 16 bases between. The CDR3, as DNA: TGCGCCACCCGAGGGGGGAGCAGCGAGCAGTACTTC. Its translation is CATRGGSSEQYF.